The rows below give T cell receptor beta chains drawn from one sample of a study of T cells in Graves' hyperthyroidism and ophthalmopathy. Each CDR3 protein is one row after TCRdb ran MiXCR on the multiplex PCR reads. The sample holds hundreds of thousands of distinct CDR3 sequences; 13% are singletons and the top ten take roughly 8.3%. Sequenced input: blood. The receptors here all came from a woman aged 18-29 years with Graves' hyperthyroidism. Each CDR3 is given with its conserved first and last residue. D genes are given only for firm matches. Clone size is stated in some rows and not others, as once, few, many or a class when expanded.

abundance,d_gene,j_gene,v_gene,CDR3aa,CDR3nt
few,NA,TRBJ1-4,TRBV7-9,CASSPSEGVRGGKLFF,TGTGCCAGCAGCCCATCGGAAGGGGTCCGCGGTGGAAAACTGTTTTTT
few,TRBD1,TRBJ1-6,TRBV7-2,CASSRQGAENSPLHF,TGTGCCAGCAGCCGACAGGGGGCAGAGAATTCACCCCTCCACTTT
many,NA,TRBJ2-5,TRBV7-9,CASSLARLGIQETQYF,TGTGCCAGCAGCTTAGCGCGTTTAGGCATCCAAGAGACCCAGTACTTC
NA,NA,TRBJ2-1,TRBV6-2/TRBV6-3,CASTQRGSYNEQFF,TGTGCCAGCACACAACGGGGTAGCTACAATGAGCAGTTCTTC
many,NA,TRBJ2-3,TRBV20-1,CSASAGYGGPRSTDTQYF,TGCAGTGCTAGTGCAGGTTATGGCGGCCCCCGAAGCACAGATACGCAGTATTTT
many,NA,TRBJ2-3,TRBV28,CASSLWGGGQDTDTQYF,TGTGCCAGCAGTTTATGGGGCGGGGGCCAAGACACAGATACGCAGTATTTT
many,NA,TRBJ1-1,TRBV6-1,CASSPLGRGMGTEAFF,TGTGCCAGCAGTCCACTAGGTCGGGGTATGGGTACTGAAGCTTTCTTT
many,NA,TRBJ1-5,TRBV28,CASTHPPRIHSNQPQHF,TGTGCCAGCACTCACCCCCCCAGGATCCATAGCAATCAGCCCCAGCATTTT
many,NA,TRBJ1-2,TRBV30,CAWTWGSTYGYTF,TGTGCCTGGACCTGGGGGTCGACCTATGGCTACACCTTC
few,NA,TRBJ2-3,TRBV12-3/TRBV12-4,CASSLTGESTRDPLGTDTQYF,TGTGCCAGCAGTCTCACCGGAGAGTCTACGAGGGACCCACTCGGCACAGATACGCAGTATTTT
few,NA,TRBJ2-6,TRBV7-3,CASSSRDRGSGANVLTF,TGTGCCAGCAGCTCCAGGGATAGGGGCTCTGGGGCCAACGTCCTGACTTTC
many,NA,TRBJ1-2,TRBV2,CASSVGGQGYYGYTF,TGTGCCAGCAGTGTGGGAGGGCAGGGTTACTATGGCTACACCTTC
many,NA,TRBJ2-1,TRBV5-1,CASSPTQGNNEQFF,TGCGCCAGCAGCCCCACGCAGGGAAACAATGAGCAGTTCTTC
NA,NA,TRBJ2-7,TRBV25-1,CANQKRSSYEQYF,TGTGCCAACCAGAAACGGAGCTCCTACGAGCAGTACTTC
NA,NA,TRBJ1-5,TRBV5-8,CASSEGGDSFSNQPQHF,TGTGCCAGCAGCGAGGGGGGGGATAGCTTTAGCAATCAGCCCCAGCATTTT
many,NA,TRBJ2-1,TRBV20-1,CSAGSEHSYNEQFF,TGCAGTGCTGGTAGCGAGCACTCCTACAATGAGCAGTTCTTC
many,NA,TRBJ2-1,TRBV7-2,CASSPQGLANEQFF,TGTGCCAGCAGCCCGCAGGGACTGGCTAATGAGCAGTTCTTC
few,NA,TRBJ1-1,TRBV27,CASSRSGAGPYRAFF,TGTGCCAGCAGTAGGTCAGGGGCAGGACCCTATCGGGCTTTCTTT
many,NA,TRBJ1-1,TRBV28,CASSLSRTNTEAFF,TGTGCCAGCAGTTTATCGCGGACGAACACTGAAGCTTTCTTT
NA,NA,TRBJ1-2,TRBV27,CASSLSFGENDGYTF,TGTGCCAGCAGTTTATCCTTCGGGGAGAACGATGGCTACACCTTC
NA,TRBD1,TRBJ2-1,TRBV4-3,CASSQEDRGGSGQFF,TGCGCCAGCAGCCAAGAGGACAGGGGAGGGTCCGGGCAGTTCTTC
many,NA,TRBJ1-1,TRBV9,CASSLNPGPKARSEAFF,TGTGCCAGCAGCTTAAACCCGGGACCCAAGGCGAGGTCTGAAGCTTTCTTT